Given below is one T cell receptor (beta chain) in context. The antigen is unknown. Specified treatment: oral pan-JAK inhibitor, 5-10 mg twice daily. Peripheral blood and lesional scalp punch biopsies were taken from alopecia areata patients. Reverse transcription of extracted RNA yielded cDNA, which provided the sequencing template. Sequencing used immunoSEQ multiplex PCR; TCRdb keeps in-frame clones, though not all of them. The sample lists 4,500 to 6,000 clones; around 69% were seen once. The sample originates from a study of CD8+ T cells in alopecia areata. General study findings and limits: Given one nonresponder, whether baseline CD8+ expansion relates to response remains uncertain. Lesional scalp, especially alopecia totalis/universalis, showed higher clonality than normal scalp. Among the cells sequenced in scalp samples are also the resident alphabeta T cells of normal skin.

The receptor's source is a human donor with alopecia areata. Sequences were derived from skin, sampled at week 24, from a patient treated with tofacitinib.

This CDR3 is CAAHGNQPQHF. In DNA, the CDR3 is TGTGCCGCCCACGGAAATCAGCCCCAGCATTTT. The J gene is TRBJ1-5, the V gene TRBV6-1, with no clear D. The CDR3 contains 11 residues. Germline CDR1 is MNHNS and CDR2 is SASEGT. Between the trimmed V and J ends, which lost 11 bases and 4 bases, there was a span of 9 bases.